The rows below give T cell receptor beta chains drawn from one sample of a study of cytomegalovirus exposure and HLA in healthy donors. Assay used: immunoSEQ multiplex PCR; TCRdb lists only in-frame clones, some missing. This table holds about 55,000 clones, 65% to 80% found once. Sequences were obtained from PBMCs. These receptors were collected from a middle-aged man in good health and CMV-seropositive. Both conserved end residues are part of each CDR3. D genes are given only for firm matches. Expanded clones get a size class; other rows say once, few or many, or leave the size out.

V,J,size,D,CDR3,DNA
TRBV6-5,TRBJ2-7,NA,TRBD1,CASSSGQGAYEQYF,TGTGCCAGCAGCTCGGGACAGGGGGCTTACGAGCAGTACTTC
TRBV25-1,TRBJ1-2,NA,NA,CASSESTGLGYSYTF,TGTGCCAGCAGTGAATCCACAGGGTTGGGCTATAGCTACACCTTC
TRBV2,TRBJ1-1,NA,TRBD1,CASLGQGALTEAFF,TGTGCCAGCCTGGGGCAGGGGGCGCTCACTGAAGCTTTCTTT
TRBV7-9,TRBJ2-7,NA,NA,CASGQFYEQYF,TGTGCCAGCGGACAATTCTACGAGCAGTACTTC
TRBV4-2,TRBJ1-4,few,NA,CASSQDPGSDEKLFF,TGTGCCAGCAGCCAAGATCCGGGTTCGGATGAAAAACTGTTTTTT
TRBV7-9,TRBJ1-1,NA,NA,CASSLDRLNTEAFF,TGTGCCAGCAGCTTAGACAGGTTGAACACTGAAGCTTTCTTT
TRBV5-1,TRBJ2-3,NA,TRBD2,CATKPLSGGASDTQYF,TGCGCCACTAAACCCCTAAGCGGGGGGGCATCAGATACGCAGTATTTT
TRBV29-1,TRBJ1-1,NA,TRBD1,CSAGTARIPNTEAFF,TGCAGCGCAGGGACAGCCAGAATCCCGAACACTGAAGCTTTCTTT
TRBV29-1,TRBJ1-2,NA,TRBD1,CSVDGGQAYGYTF,TGCAGCGTTGACGGGGGACAGGCCTATGGCTACACCTTC
TRBV15,TRBJ1-2,NA,NA,CATSRVGGYTF,TGTGCCACTAGCAGAGTCGGTGGCTACACCTTC
TRBV30,TRBJ1-3,NA,NA,CAWSSGGNTIYF,TGTGCCTGGTCCTCGGGGGGAAACACCATATATTTT
TRBV14,TRBJ2-7,NA,NA,CASSPTGYEQYF,TGTGCCAGCAGCCCCACGGGGTACGAGCAGTACTTC
TRBV15,TRBJ1-2,few,TRBD1,CATKGTGDGYTF,TGTGCCACCAAGGGGACAGGGGACGGCTACACCTTC
TRBV7-2,TRBJ2-3,once,NA,CASRETGRDTQYF,TGTGCCAGCAGGGAGACAGGTCGGGATACGCAGTATTTT
TRBV18,TRBJ1-5,NA,NA,CASSPGLSNQPQHF,TGTGCCAGCTCACCGGGCCTTAGCAATCAGCCCCAGCATTTT
TRBV4-3,TRBJ2-5,NA,TRBD2,CASSQLAGGGKETQYF,TGCGCCAGCAGCCAATTAGCGGGGGGTGGGAAAGAGACCCAGTACTTC
TRBV7-7,TRBJ2-1,NA,TRBD2,CASSPAGGPYNEQFF,TGTGCTAGCAGCCCTGCGGGGGGGCCGTACAATGAGCAGTTCTTC
TRBV6-5,TRBJ1-6,NA,NA,CASSYSTKGNSPLHF,TGTGCCAGCAGTTACTCGACTAAAGGGAATTCACCCCTCCACTTT
TRBV7-2,TRBJ1-4,NA,TRBD1,CASSPRTGREKLFF,TGTGCCAGCAGCCCCCGGACAGGGCGTGAAAAACTGTTTTTT
TRBV9,TRBJ1-3,few,TRBD1,CASSSTGLGNTIYF,TGTGCCAGCAGCTCGACAGGGCTCGGAAACACCATATATTTT
TRBV2,TRBJ2-2,NA,NA,CASSLDTANTGELFF,TGTGCCAGCAGTCTGGACACCGCGAACACCGGGGAGCTGTTTTTT
TRBV19,TRBJ1-4,NA,NA,CASSRDSGQRNEKLFF,TGTGCCAGTAGTAGAGATTCTGGACAGAGAAATGAAAAACTGTTTTTT
TRBV13,TRBJ1-1,NA,NA,CDTRELLNTEAFF,TGTGACACCCGGGAGCTCTTGAACACTGAAGCTTTCTTT
TRBV5-1,TRBJ2-1,NA,TRBD2,CASSSWSGGAANEQFF,TGCGCCAGCAGCTCCTGGAGCGGGGGGGCGGCGAATGAGCAGTTCTTC
TRBV4-2,TRBJ1-4,NA,NA,CASRETTNEKLFF,TGTGCCAGCAGGGAGACAACTAATGAAAAACTGTTTTTT
TRBV11-2,TRBJ1-1,NA,NA,CASSAFGFEAFF,TGTGCCAGCAGCGCCTTCGGGTTCGAAGCTTTCTTT
TRBV6-1,TRBJ2-3,few,TRBD2,CASSEAGGTSGTPQYF,TGTGCCAGCAGTGAAGCGGGGGGGACTAGCGGGACTCCGCAGTATTTT
TRBV5-1,TRBJ2-7,NA,TRBD1,CASSLVGGTGAYEQYF,TGCGCCAGCAGCTTGGTGGGAGGGACAGGGGCCTACGAGCAGTACTTC
TRBV29-1,TRBJ2-3,few,TRBD1,CSVEINRGIGTDTQYF,TGCAGCGTTGAAATAAACAGGGGTATTGGCACAGATACGCAGTATTTT
TRBV2,TRBJ2-7,NA,NA,CASKGQTLSYEQYF,TGTGCCAGCAAAGGACAGACGCTCTCCTACGAGCAGTACTTC
TRBV6-1,TRBJ1-2,once,NA,CASSESHPPRGYGYTF,TGTGCCAGCAGTGAATCTCATCCCCCCCGGGGCTATGGCTACACCTTC
TRBV14,TRBJ1-5,once,NA,CASSPGLGRPQHF,TGTGCCAGCAGCCCGGGGTTGGGCCGGCCCCAGCATTTT
TRBV5-1,TRBJ2-7,NA,NA,CASSRGGGYEQYF,TGCGCCAGCAGCCGGGGAGGGGGCTACGAGCAGTACTTC
TRBV7-9,TRBJ2-3,few,NA,CSSSFRVADTQYF,TGTTCCAGCAGCTTTCGGGTTGCAGATACGCAGTATTTT
TRBV6-5,TRBJ1-5,NA,NA,CATSGGFGQPQHF,TGTGCCACCAGTGGGGGGTTCGGCCAGCCCCAGCATTTT
TRBV29-1,TRBJ2-3,NA,TRBD1,CSVAQGTGTDTQYF,TGCAGCGTCGCCCAGGGGACAGGCACAGATACGCAGTATTTT
TRBV5-5,TRBJ1-2,once,TRBD1,CASSLSPPDRAYGYTF,TGTGCCAGCAGCTTGTCCCCCCCGGACAGGGCCTATGGCTACACCTTC
TRBV4-2,TRBJ1-5,NA,NA,CASSQRGGGGEGNQPQHF,TGTGCCAGCAGCCAAAGGGGAGGGGGAGGTGAGGGCAATCAGCCCCAGCATTTT
TRBV6-6,TRBJ1-5,NA,NA,CASWDPGLRNQPQHF,TGTGCCAGCTGGGATCCGGGACTTCGCAATCAGCCCCAGCATTTT
TRBV10-3,TRBJ2-7,NA,NA,CATLGGRTGYEQYF,TGTGCCACCCTCGGTGGGAGGACCGGCTACGAGCAGTACTTC
TRBV21-1,TRBJ2-2,NA,NA,CASIRTGGKAGELFF,TGTGCCAGCATAAGGACAGGGGGCAAAGCCGGGGAGCTGTTTTTT
TRBV7-9,TRBJ1-1,NA,TRBD1,CASRPGTGVKGFF,TGTGCCAGCAGGCCCGGGACAGGGGTTAAAGGTTTCTTT
TRBV6-1,TRBJ2-1,few,NA,CASGGEGLTYNEQFF,TGTGCCAGCGGAGGGGAAGGACTTACCTACAATGAGCAGTTCTTC
TRBV27,TRBJ1-1,NA,NA,CASPGAKNTEAFF,TGTGCCAGCCCAGGGGCGAAGAACACTGAAGCTTTCTTT
TRBV6-1,TRBJ1-6,NA,NA,CASSEAHHNSPLHF,TGTGCCAGCAGTGAAGCACACCACAATTCACCCCTCCACTTT
TRBV18,TRBJ2-7,NA,TRBD2,CASSPLFSGGEDEQYF,TGTGCCAGCTCACCCCTTTTCAGCGGGGGGGAAGACGAGCAGTACTTC
TRBV6-5,TRBJ1-3,NA,NA,CASSYGQFSGNTIYF,TGTGCCAGCAGTTACGGACAGTTCTCTGGAAACACCATATATTTT
TRBV5-1,TRBJ2-7,NA,NA,CASSVPTSGYEQYF,TGCGCCAGCAGCGTTCCAACCTCGGGGTACGAGCAGTACTTC
TRBV6-5,TRBJ2-7,NA,TRBD2,CASSYSQQTSGYF,TGTGCCAGCAGTTACTCACAGCAGACTAGCGGTTATTTC
TRBV9,TRBJ2-7,NA,NA,CASSASGQTSPYEQYF,TGTGCCAGCAGCGCCTCCGGACAGACATCTCCCTACGAGCAGTACTTC
TRBV18,TRBJ2-3,few,TRBD1,CASSPGTGKDTQYF,TGTGCCAGCTCACCGGGGACAGGGAAAGATACGCAGTATTTT
TRBV4-3,TRBJ1-2,few,NA,CASSQRQDWGYTF,TGCGCCAGCAGCCAACGGCAGGATTGGGGCTACACCTTC
TRBV11-1,TRBJ2-1,NA,NA,CASSLDYSNEQFF,TGTGCCAGCAGCTTAGATTACAGCAATGAGCAGTTCTTC
TRBV5-6,TRBJ1-2,NA,NA,CASSFGGDYGYTF,TGTGCCAGCAGCTTTGGGGGGGACTATGGCTACACCTTC
TRBV7-2,TRBJ1-3,NA,TRBD1,CASSLVIGGGNTIYF,TGTGCCAGCAGCTTAGTGATAGGGGGCGGAAACACCATATATTTT